The subject of this entry is one TCR beta chain. This clone was counted a few times. Its antigen remains undetermined. The input lacks base qualities; no much larger clone sits a single base away. The data are from a study of blood T cell repertoires in COVID-19 (dated by TCRdb to 2019 to 2021). Study-level background: Collaborator samples came from the United States, Italy and Spain and covered acute and convalescent phases of COVID-19. Subjects who had been exposed to COVID-19, were actively infected with it, or had recovered from it provided the deeply sampled blood TCRbeta repertoires that made up the dataset. Where available, HLA class I and class II types were obtained from metadata supplied by the sample provider rather than from assay-based typing. A freely available public database, intended as a resource for researchers studying the immune response to SARS-CoV-2, is where the repertoires were released. Nearly every sample came with metadata listing a de-identified subject ID, COVID-19 status, age in years and sex. The samples were drawn from two sources: the first 160 participants of the ongoing ImmuneRACE study, and 1,000 to 1,500 subjects contributed by 6 global collaborators. The prospective study material was composed of cDNA or gDNA derived from T cells, B-cell-depleted T cells, or PBMCs.

The research as a whole found: Clinical and demographic metadata were provided uncurated, with the amount varying by source and participant.

Enrolling through a virtual design, the prospective study's participants ranged in age from roughly 18 to 90 years and lived across about two dozen United States geographic areas. In the prospective study, participants were assigned to cohorts based on the clinical history participants reported in a screening survey and a study questionnaire. Recovered participants in ImmuneRACE Cohort 3 were defined by two consecutive negative NP/OP PCR tests, clearance by a healthcare professional, or resolution of symptoms. In the prospective study, whole blood, serum and a nasopharyngeal or oropharyngeal swab were collected from each participant by mobile phlebotomists. Prospective study participants could optionally give additional blood draws and questionnaires over an approximately two-month period. Before DNA extraction, blood samples from the prospective study were shipped at room temperature or frozen.

TCRbeta CDR3 regions were amplified from genomic DNA using the immunoSEQ Assay, a bias-controlled multiplex PCR. Processing in the source paper ran as follows. Nucleated cell counts per sample were estimated from amplification of reference gene primers within the assay. Sequence reads were collapsed and filtered to measure the absolute abundance of every unique TCRbeta CDR3 rearrangement. For each sample, productive Simpson clonality was calculated as the square root of Simpson's diversity index over productive rearrangements. The immuneACCESS repertoire file appears here via TCRdb, limited to in-frame rearrangements. These files lack a portion of the clones; in checked studies, under half of the deficit traces to unresolved V genes, and the cause of the others is not known. The V and J calls and clone size were taken over from that table, and D and trimming were inferred from the DNA. The sample table lists over 150,000 clones, about nine tenths of them with a count of one. Clones ranked in the top ten supply approximately 9% of the sample.

This clonotype originated in a woman younger than 30 who had recovered from COVID-19. The material sequenced was PBMCs or T cells enriched from blood (not recorded which).

CDR3 sequence: CASSSGTSVGELFF. The nucleotide sequence reads as follows: TGTGCCAGCAGCTCCGGGACTAGCGTCGGGGAGCTGTTTTTT. This sequence uses TRBV13 and TRBJ2-2, with 10 central nucleotides matching TRBD2. Unmatched junction bases come to 3, with V trimmed by 4 bases and J by 7 bases. Looking up the germline V gene (reference sequence) yields CDR1 PRHDT and CDR2 FYEKMQ. The CDR3, cysteine through phenylalanine, is 14 amino acids long. The kept DNA is CDR3 alone, 42 bases in frame from the first base.